The source of this TCR beta chain is a study of T-cell memory formation after mild COVID-19. Looking at the study overall: The study found TCR clusters largely donor specific.

The authors produced TCR alpha and TCR beta cDNA libraries with sample barcodes and UMIs by 5'RACE using constant-segment primers. TCRdb reanalysed the 5' RACE reads using MiXCR and keeps one entry per CDR3 protein. The profile shows 390,000 or so distinct CDR3 sequences, about 15% of them singletons. Study-level points and caveats: CD4+ bias marked clones expanding day 15 to 37, unlike balanced contracting clones.

For this clonotype: The antigen is unknown.

Germline V gene sequence: CDR1 SGDLS, CDR2 YYNGEE. V was cut by 4 bases and J by 1 base, with 17 bases left in between. The length of the CDR3 is 16 residues. This TCR derives from a man between 18 and 35 years old who had mild COVID-19 (a few samples of this study predate the infection). Cell type and time point are not known. Sequencing was done on a sample of PBMCs or a T cell subset sorted from them (not recorded which). J is TRBJ1-1 and V is TRBV9; a weak D match, TRBD1 (5 bases). CDR3 in DNA: TGTGCCAGCAGCCATAGACAAGGGACGGGGAACACTGAAGCTTTCTTT. Its protein product is CASSHRQGTGNTEAFF.